The 16 T cell receptor beta chains in this list originate from one sample, sequenced in a study of tumor-infiltrating lymphocytes in localized non-small cell lung cancer. Profiled with immunoSEQ multiplex PCR; TCRdb holds only in-frame clones, not every one. The sample yields under 10,000 clones, about three quarters seen once. Sample: lung tumor tissue. Source of these receptors: a human donor with non-small cell lung cancer.

The V and J genes are TRBV6-1 and TRBJ1-3; D is perhaps TRBD1 (6 bases). Germline V lookup: CDR1 MNHNS, CDR2 SASEGT. The CDR3 runs to 13 residues. The V end lost 11 bases, the J end lost 3 bases, and 14 bases lay between the germline ends. The DNA of the CDR3 is TGTGCCGAACAGGGCAGGGGTGGAAACACCATATATTTT. Protein: CAEQGRGGNTIYF.

The V gene is TRBV5-4, the J gene TRBJ2-7, with TRBD1 identical over 7 bases. The germline V gene has CDR1 SGHNT and CDR2 YYREEE (reference sequence). The V and J ends lost 4 bases and 2 bases, in that order; junction bases with no gene match: 9. The CDR3 is 15 residues long. The CDR3 coding sequence is TGTGCCAGCAGCCGTACAGGGGCAGGCGCCTACGAGCAGTACTTC. Amino acids: CASSRTGAGAYEQYF.

The rearrangement uses TRBV27 and TRBJ2-7, with D tentatively TRBD1 (6 bases). From germline, CDR1 is MNHEY and CDR2 SMNVEV (reference sequence). The V gene lost 9 bases and the J gene lost 2 bases, with 8 bases spanning the gap. The length of the CDR3 is 11 residues. As DNA, the CDR3 is TGTGCCAGTGGGACACCCTACGAGCAGTACTTC. It encodes CASGTPYEQYF.

This clone appeared a few times. The CDR3 DNA reads TGTGCCAGCATGGAGGGGAACACAGATACGCAGTATTTT. It translates to CASMEGNTDTQYF. The genes are TRBV6-5 and TRBJ2-3; perhaps TRBD2 as D (6 bases). Germline loops: CDR1 MNHEY, CDR2 SVGAGI. Trimming shortened V by 7 bases and J by 2 bases, and 10 bases separated the two germline ends. The CDR3 consists of 13 residues.

The genes are TRBV15 and TRBJ2-2; no reliable D call. Germline-derived CDR1 and CDR2 are LNHNV and YYDKDF (reference sequence). The CDR3 length is 15 residues. Trimming cost V 1 base and J 4 bases, with 10 bases left between them. The CDR3 DNA reads TGTGCCACCAGCAGAGTGGCCGACGGCACCGGGGAGCTGTTTTTT. Translating it yields CATSRVADGTGELFF.

J is TRBJ1-2 and V is TRBV4-1; no definite D call. The germline V and J ends were trimmed by 0 bases and 4 bases, with 6 bases remaining between them. The CDR3 has 13 residues. Germline values: CDR1 MGHRA, CDR2 YSYEKL. CDR3 sequence reads: CASSQEGIYGYTF. Here the CDR3 DNA reads TGCGCCAGCAGCCAAGAAGGCATCTATGGCTACACCTTC.

The J gene is TRBJ1-4, the V gene TRBV30; D uncertain. V was shortened by 4 bases and J by 5 bases, with 5 bases between the two germline ends. Germline V lookup: CDR1 GTSNPN, CDR2 SVGIG (reference sequence). The CDR3 length is 11 residues. The CDR3 nucleotides are TGTGCCTGGACTCAAAATGAAAAACTGTTTTTT. Translation: CAWTQNEKLFF.

The chain uses TRBV5-1 and TRBJ2-7, with 9 bases fitting TRBD1. Germline trimming cut 5 bases from V and 1 base from J; bases unmatched to any gene: 10. Germline CDR1 reads SGHRS; CDR2 reads YFSETQ. The CDR3 is made up of 16 amino acids. The CDR3, as DNA: TGCGCCAGCAGTTCGGGACAGGGTCCGAATTCCTACGAGCAGTACTTC. This translates into CASSSGQGPNSYEQYF.

The V gene is TRBV7-2, the J gene TRBJ2-1; 11 nucleotides agree with TRBD2. Germline CDR1 SGHTA, CDR2 FQGNSA. After removal of 0 bases from V and 8 bases from J, the junction contained 21 bases not matched to a gene. The CDR3 is made up of 21 amino acids. The DNA for the CDR3 is TGTGCCAGCAGCTTAGCGCTAATCCCCACTAGCGGGGGAGGAGGATCGGATGAGCAGTTCTTC. As protein: CASSLALIPTSGGGGSDEQFF. The complete variable domain, with remaining parts taken from reference TRBV7-2 and TRBJ2-1, reads GAGVSQSPSNKVTEKGKDVELRCDPISGHTALYWYRQSLGQGLEFLIYFQGNSAPDKSGLPSDRFSAERTGGSVSTLTIQRTQQEDSAVYLCASSLALIPTSGGGGSDEQFFGPGTRLTVL.

This clone has just a few counts. This sequence joins TRBV10-3 and TRBJ1-4, with TRBD1 as a possible D gene (6 bases). The CDR3 extends over 14 amino acids. V was shortened by 4 bases and J by 3 bases, with 9 bases between the two germline ends. In germline, CDR1 is ENHRY, CDR2 SYGVKD. CDR3 loop: CAISAGASNEKLFF. The CDR3 bases are TGTGCCATCAGTGCGGGGGCATCTAATGAAAAACTGTTTTTT.

This clone was found a few times. The rearrangement links TRBV18 to TRBJ2-7; 7 bases map to TRBD1. The germline gives CDR1 KGHSH, CDR2 LQKENI. The CDR3 loop spans 17 amino acids. Trimming took 3 bases from V and 0 from J; bases not matched to a gene: 11. As DNA, the CDR3 is TGTGCCAGCTCACCCGTACGAACTACAGGGGCCTCCTACGAGCAGTACTTC. Protein: CASSPVRTTGASYEQYF. Filled out from reference TRBV18 and TRBJ2-7, the complete variable domain reads NAGVMQNPRHLVRRRGQEARLRCSPMKGHSHVYWYRQLPEEGLKFMVYLQKENIIDESGMPKERFSAEFPKEGPSILRIQQVVRGDSAAYFCASSPVRTTGASYEQYFGPGTRLTVT.

This clone was seen a few times. The V and J genes are TRBV11-1 and TRBJ2-3; D is possibly TRBD1 (6 bases). The V gene's germline CDR1 is SGHAT and CDR2 FQDESV (reference sequence). V was pared by 2 bases and J by 3 bases, with 6 bases between. The CDR3 contains 13 residues. The CDR3 protein is CASSLRGTDTQYF. The CDR3 nucleotides are TGTGCCAGCAGCTTAAGGGGGACAGATACGCAGTATTTT.

This clone was recorded a few times. The rearrangement links TRBV10-1 to TRBJ2-1; 10 bases map to TRBD1. Germline lookup yields CDR1 WNHNN and CDR2 SYGVQD (reference sequence). The V and J ends lost 5 bases and 9 bases, in that order; junction bases with no gene match: 10. The CDR3 is 15 residues long. The CDR3 loop is CASSLGQGIAGEQFF. The CDR3 coding sequence is TGCGCCAGCAGTTTGGGACAGGGGATTGCCGGTGAGCAGTTCTTC.

This clone has just a few counts. CDR3 nucleotides: TGCGCCAGCAGCTTGTGGGCCCTATCTAGCGTTATCTACGAGCAGTACTTC. Encoded protein: CASSLWALSSVIYEQYF. The gene calls are TRBV5-1 and TRBJ2-7; weak D call: TRBD2 (6 bases). The CDR3 has 17 amino acids. The V gene lost 1 base and the J gene lost 3 bases, with 20 bases spanning the gap. Germline V CDR1 and CDR2: SGHRS, YFSETQ.

The V and J genes are TRBV7-6 and TRBJ2-7; a possible D gene is TRBD2 (6 bases). Germline V gives CDR1 SGHVS, CDR2 FNYEAQ. The CDR3 loop spans 14 amino acids. The germline V and J ends were trimmed by 2 bases and 7 bases, with 15 bases remaining between them. CDR3: CASSLSGFGIEQYF. DNA of the CDR3: TGTGCCAGCAGCTTAAGCGGGTTTGGGATTGAGCAGTACTTC.

The J gene is TRBJ2-3, the V gene TRBV5-1, with 12 bases lining up with TRBD2. Germline CDR1 is SGHRS and CDR2 is YFSETQ. This CDR3 has 17 residues. V was pared by 1 base and J by 2 bases, with 5 bases of the junction left unmatched. CDR3 loop: CASSLLTSGRPTDTQYF. CDR3 nucleotides: TGCGCCAGCAGCTTGCTAACTAGCGGGAGGCCCACAGATACGCAGTATTTT. The complete variable domain, with remaining parts taken from reference TRBV5-1 and TRBJ2-3, reads KAGVTQTPRYLIKTRGQQVTLSCSPISGHRSVSWYQQTPGQGLQFLFEYFSETQRNKGNFPGRFSGRQFSNSRSEMNVSTLELGDSALYLCASSLLTSGRPTDTQYFGPGTRLTVL.